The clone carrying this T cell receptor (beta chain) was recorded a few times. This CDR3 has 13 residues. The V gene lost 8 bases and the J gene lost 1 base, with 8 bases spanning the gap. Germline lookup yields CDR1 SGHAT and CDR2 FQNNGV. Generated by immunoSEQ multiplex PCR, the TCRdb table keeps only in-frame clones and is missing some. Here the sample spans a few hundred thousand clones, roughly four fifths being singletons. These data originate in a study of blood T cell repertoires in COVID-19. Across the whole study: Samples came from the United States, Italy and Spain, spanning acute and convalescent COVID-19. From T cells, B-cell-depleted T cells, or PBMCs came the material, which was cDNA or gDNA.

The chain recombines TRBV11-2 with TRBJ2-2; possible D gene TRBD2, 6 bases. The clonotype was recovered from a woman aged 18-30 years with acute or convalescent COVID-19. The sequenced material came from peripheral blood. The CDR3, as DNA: TGTGCCAGCTCCGGGGGGAACACCGGGGAGCTGTTTTTT. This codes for CASSGGNTGELFF.